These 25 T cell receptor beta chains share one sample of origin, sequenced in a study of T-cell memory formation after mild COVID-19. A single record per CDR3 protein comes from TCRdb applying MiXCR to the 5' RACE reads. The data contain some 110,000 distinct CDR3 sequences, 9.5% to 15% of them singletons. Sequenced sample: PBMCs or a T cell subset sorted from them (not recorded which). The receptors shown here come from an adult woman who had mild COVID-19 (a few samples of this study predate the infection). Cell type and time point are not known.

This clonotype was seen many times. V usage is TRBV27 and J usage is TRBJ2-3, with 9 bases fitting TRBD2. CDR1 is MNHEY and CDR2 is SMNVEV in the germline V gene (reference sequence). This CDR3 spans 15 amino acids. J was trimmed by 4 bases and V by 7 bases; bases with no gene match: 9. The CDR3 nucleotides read TGTGCCAGCATCGAGGCGGGAGGGCCGCCAGATACGCAGTATTTT. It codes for CASIEAGGPPDTQYF.

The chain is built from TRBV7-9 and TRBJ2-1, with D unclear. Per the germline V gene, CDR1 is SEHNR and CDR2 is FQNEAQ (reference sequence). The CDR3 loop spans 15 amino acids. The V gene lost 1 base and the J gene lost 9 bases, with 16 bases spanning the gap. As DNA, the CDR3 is TGTGCCAGCAGCTTAGGTCTAGGGCTAGAGGTTGAGCAGTTCTTC. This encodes CASSLGLGLEVEQFF.

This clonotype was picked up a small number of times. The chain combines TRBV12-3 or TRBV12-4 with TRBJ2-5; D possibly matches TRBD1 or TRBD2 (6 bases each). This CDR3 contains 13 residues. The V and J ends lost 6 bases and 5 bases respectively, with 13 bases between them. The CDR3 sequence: CASRTGALETQYF. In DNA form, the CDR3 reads TGTGCCAGCAGAACGGGGGCCCTGGAGACCCAGTACTTC.

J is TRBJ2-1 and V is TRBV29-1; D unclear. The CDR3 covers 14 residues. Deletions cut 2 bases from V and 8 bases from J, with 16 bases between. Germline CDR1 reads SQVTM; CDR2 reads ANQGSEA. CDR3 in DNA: TGCAGCGTTGAATTGCCACGGTACAATGATGAGCAGTTCTTC. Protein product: CSVELPRYNDEQFF.

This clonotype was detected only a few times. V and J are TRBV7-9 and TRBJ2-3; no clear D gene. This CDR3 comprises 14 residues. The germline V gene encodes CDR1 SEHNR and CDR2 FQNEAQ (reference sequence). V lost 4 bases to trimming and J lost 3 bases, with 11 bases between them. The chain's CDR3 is CASSYQTSTDTQYF. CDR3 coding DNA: TGTGCCAGCAGCTACCAGACATCGACAGATACGCAGTATTTT.

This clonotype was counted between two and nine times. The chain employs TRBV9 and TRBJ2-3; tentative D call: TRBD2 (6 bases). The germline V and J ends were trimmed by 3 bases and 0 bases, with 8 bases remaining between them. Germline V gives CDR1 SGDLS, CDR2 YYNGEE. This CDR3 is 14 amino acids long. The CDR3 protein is CASSGDSSTDTQYF. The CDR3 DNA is TGTGCCAGCAGCGGGGACTCTAGCACAGATACGCAGTATTTT.

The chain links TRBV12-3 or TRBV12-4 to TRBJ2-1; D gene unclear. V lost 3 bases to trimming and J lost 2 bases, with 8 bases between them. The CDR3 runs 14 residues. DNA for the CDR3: TGTGCCAGCAGTTTTGGTGTTACCTACAATGAGCAGTTCTTC. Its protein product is CASSFGVTYNEQFF.

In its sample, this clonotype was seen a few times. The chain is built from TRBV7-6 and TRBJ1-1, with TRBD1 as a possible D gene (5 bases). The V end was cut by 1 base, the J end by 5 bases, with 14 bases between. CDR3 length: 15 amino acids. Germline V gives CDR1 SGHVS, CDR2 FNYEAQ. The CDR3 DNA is TGTGCCAGCAGCTTAGGGCAGGGCGTGAGGACTGAAGCTTTCTTT. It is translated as CASSLGQGVRTEAFF.

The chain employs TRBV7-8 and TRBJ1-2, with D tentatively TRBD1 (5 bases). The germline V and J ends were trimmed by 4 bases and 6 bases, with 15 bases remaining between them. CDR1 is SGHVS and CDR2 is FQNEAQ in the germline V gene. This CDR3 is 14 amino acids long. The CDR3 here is CASSSGGGANGYTF. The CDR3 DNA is TGTGCCAGCAGCTCCGGGGGGGGTGCCAATGGCTACACCTTC.

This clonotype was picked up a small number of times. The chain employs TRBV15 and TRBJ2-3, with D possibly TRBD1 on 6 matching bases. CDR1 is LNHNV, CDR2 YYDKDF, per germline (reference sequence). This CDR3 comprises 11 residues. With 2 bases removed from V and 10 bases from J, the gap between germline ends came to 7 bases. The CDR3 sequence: CATSRQGPQYF. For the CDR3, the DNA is TGTGCCACCAGCAGACAGGGGCCGCAGTATTTT.

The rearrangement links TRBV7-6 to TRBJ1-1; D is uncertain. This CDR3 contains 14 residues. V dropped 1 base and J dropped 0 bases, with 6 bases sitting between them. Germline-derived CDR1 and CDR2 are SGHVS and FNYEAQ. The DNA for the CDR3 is TGTGCCAGCAGCTTAGGAGCCATGAACACTGAAGCTTTCTTT. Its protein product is CASSLGAMNTEAFF.

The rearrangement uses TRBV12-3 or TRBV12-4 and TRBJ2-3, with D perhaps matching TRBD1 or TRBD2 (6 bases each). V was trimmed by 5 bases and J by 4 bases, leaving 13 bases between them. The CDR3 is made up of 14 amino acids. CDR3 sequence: CASSKTGGPDTQYF. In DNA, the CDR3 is TGTGCCAGCAGTAAGACCGGGGGCCCAGATACGCAGTATTTT.

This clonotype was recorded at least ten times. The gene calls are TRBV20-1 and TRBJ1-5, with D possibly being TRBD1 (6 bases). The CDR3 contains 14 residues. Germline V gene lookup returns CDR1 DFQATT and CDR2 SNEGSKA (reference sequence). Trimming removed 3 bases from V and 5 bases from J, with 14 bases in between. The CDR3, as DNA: TGCAGTGCTAGTCCCTCAGGGGACTATCAGCCCCAGCATTTT. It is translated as CSASPSGDYQPQHF.

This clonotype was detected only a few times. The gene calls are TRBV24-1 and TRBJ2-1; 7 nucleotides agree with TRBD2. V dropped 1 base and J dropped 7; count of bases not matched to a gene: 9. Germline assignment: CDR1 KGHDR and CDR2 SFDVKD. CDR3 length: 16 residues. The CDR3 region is CATSDFGLAEMNEQFF. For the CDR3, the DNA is TGTGCCACCAGTGATTTCGGCCTAGCGGAAATGAATGAGCAGTTCTTC.

CDR3 amino acids: CASSQVKVDEQFF. CDR3 nucleotide sequence: TGTGCCAGCAGCCAGGTTAAGGTAGATGAGCAGTTCTTC. The chain couples TRBV3-1 to TRBJ2-1; D unresolved. The CDR3 runs to 13 residues. CDR1 and CDR2 from the germline V gene are LGHDT and YNNKEL (reference sequence). Trimming removed 3 bases from V and 8 bases from J, with 11 bases in between.

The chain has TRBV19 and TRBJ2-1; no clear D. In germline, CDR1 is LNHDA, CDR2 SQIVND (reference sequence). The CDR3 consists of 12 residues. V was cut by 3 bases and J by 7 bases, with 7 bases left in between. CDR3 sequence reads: CASSIPGNEQFF. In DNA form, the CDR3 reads TGTGCCAGTAGTATCCCCGGGAATGAGCAGTTCTTC.

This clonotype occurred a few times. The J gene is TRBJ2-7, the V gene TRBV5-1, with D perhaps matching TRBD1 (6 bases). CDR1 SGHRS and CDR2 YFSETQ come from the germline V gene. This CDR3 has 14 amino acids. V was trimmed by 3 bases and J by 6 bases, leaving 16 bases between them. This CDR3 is CASSWMGAPCEQYF. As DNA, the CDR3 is TGCGCCAGCAGCTGGATGGGGGCGCCTTGCGAGCAGTACTTC.

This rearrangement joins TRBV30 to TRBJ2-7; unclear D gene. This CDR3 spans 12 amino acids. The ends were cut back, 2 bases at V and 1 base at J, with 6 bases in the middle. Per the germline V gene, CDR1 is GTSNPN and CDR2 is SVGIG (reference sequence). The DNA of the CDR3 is TGTGCCTGGAGTAGTCTTTCCTACGAGCAGTACTTC. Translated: CAWSSLSYEQYF.

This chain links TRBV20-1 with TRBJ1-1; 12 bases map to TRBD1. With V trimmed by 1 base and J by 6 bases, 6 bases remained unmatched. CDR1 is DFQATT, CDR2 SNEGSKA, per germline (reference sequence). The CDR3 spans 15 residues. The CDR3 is CSARVPGQGASEAFF. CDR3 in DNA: TGCAGTGCTAGAGTCCCGGGACAGGGGGCGTCTGAAGCTTTCTTT.

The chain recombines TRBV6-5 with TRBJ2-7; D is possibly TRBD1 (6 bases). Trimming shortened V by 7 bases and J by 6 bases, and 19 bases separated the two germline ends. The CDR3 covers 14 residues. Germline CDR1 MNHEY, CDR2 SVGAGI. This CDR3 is CASKTTGSRSEQYF. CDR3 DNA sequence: TGTGCCAGCAAGACCACAGGGTCACGAAGCGAGCAGTACTTC.

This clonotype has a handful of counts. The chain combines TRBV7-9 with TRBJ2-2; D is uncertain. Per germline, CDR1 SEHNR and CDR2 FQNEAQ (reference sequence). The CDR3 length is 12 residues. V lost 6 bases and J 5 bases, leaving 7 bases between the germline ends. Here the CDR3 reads CASSTVTGELFF. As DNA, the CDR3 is TGTGCCAGCAGTACTGTTACCGGGGAGCTGTTTTTT.

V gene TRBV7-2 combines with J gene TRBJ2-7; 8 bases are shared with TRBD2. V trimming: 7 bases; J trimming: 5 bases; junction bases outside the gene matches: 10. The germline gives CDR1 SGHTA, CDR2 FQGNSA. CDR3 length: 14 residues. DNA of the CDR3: TGTGCCAGCACCCAGCCGGGGGGGGACCACGAGCAGTACTTC. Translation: CASTQPGGDHEQYF.

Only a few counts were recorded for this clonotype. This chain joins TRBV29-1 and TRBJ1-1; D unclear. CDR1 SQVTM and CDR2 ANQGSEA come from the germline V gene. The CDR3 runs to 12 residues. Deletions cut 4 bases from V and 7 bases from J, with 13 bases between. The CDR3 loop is CSVVTSGGEAFF. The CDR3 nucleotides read TGCAGCGTTGTTACTTCAGGAGGTGAAGCTTTCTTT.

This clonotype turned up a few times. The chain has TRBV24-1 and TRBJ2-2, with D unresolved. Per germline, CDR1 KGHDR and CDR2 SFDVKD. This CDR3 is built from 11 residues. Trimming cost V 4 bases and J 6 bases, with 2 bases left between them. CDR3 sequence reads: CATSEAGELFF. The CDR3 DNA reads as TGTGCCACCAGTGAGGCCGGGGAGCTGTTTTTT.

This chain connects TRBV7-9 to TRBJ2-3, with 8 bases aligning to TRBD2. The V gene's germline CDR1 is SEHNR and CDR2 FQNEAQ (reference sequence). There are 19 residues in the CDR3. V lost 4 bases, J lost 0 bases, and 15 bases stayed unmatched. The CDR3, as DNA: TGTGCCAGCAGCTATTTAGCGGGGATGAGCATAACTAGCACAGATACGCAGTATTTT. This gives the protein CASSYLAGMSITSTDTQYF.